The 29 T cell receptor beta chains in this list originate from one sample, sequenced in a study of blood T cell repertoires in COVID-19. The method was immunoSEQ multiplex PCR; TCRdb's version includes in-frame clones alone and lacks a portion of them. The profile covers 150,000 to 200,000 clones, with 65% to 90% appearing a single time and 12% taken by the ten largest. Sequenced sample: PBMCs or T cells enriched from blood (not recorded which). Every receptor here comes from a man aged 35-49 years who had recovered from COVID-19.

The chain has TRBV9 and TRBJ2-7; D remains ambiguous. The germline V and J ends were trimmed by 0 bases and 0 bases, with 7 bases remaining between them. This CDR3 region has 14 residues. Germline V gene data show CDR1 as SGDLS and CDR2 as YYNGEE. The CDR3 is CASSVDPGSYEQYF. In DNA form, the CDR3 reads TGTGCCAGCAGCGTAGATCCGGGCTCCTACGAGCAGTACTTC.

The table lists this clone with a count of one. CDR3 sequence: CASSPGSEGTGNTIYF. In DNA form, the CDR3 reads TGTGCCAGCAGCCCAGGGTCGGAGGGGACCGGAAACACCATATATTTT. The chain is built from TRBV7-6 and TRBJ1-3; maybe TRBD1 (5 bases). V dropped 5 bases and J dropped 4 bases, with 18 bases sitting between them. The CDR3 loop spans 16 amino acids. Germline-derived CDR1 and CDR2 are SGHVS and FNYEAQ.

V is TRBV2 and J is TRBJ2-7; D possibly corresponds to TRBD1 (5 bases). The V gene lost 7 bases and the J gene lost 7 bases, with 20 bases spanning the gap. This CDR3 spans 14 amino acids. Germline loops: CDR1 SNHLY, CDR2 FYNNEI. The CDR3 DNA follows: TGTGCCAGCATGCCAGGGATGAATATGGGTGAGCAGTACTTC. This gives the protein CASMPGMNMGEQYF.

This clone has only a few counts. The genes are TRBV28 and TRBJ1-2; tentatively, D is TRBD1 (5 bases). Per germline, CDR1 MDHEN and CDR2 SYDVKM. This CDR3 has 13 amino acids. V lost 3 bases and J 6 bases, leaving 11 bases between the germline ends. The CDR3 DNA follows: TGTGCCAGCAGTTTTAATGGGGGGAATGGCTACACCTTC. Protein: CASSFNGGNGYTF.

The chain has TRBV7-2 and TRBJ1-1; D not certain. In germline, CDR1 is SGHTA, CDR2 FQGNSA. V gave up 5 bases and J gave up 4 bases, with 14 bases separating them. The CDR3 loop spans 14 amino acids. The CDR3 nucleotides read TGTGCCAGCAGCCAAATAGGGAGTCCCACTGAAGCTTTCTTT. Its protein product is CASSQIGSPTEAFF.

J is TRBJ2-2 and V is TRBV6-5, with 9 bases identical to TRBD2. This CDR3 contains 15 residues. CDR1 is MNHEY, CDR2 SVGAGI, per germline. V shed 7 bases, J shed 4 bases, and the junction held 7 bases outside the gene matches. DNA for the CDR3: TGTGCCAGCACCCTTAGCGGGAGTGGCACCGGGGAGCTGTTTTTT. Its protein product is CASTLSGSGTGELFF.

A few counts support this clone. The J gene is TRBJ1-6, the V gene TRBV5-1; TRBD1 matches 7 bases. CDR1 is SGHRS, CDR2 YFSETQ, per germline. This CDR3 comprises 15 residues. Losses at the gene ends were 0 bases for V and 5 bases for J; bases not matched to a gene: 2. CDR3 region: CASSLDRGNNSPLHF. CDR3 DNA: TGCGCCAGCAGCTTGGACAGGGGTAATAATTCACCCCTCCACTTT.

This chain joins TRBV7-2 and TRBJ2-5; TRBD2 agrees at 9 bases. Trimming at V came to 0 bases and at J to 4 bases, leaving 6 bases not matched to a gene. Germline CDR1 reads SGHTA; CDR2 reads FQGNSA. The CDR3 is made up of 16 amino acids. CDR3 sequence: CASSLAREGLGETQYF. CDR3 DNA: TGTGCCAGCAGCTTAGCGCGGGAGGGCCTAGGAGAGACCCAGTACTTC.

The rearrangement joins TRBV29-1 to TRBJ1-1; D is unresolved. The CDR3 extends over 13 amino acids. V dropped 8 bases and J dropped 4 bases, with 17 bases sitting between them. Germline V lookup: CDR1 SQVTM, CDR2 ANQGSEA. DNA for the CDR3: TGCAGCTCGATGACTACTGGCGGCACTGAAGCTTTCTTT. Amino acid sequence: CSSMTTGGTEAFF.

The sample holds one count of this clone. CDR3 DNA: TGTGCCAGTAAGACGACAGGGGCTAACACTGAAGCTTTCTTT. Translating it yields CASKTTGANTEAFF. The chain has TRBV19 and TRBJ1-1; the match to TRBD1 covers 8 bases. Germline V gene lookup returns CDR1 LNHDA and CDR2 SQIVND (reference sequence). V gave up 7 bases and J gave up 2 bases; unmatched junction bases: 6. The CDR3 extends over 14 amino acids. The variable domain in full, completed from reference TRBV19 and TRBJ1-1, reads DGGITQSPKYLFRKEGQNVTLSCEQNLNHDAMYWYRQDPGQGLRLIYYSQIVNDFQKGDIAEGYSVSREKKESFPLTVTSAQKNPTAFYLCASKTTGANTEAFFGQGTRLTVV.

DNA for the CDR3: TGTGCCAGCTCACCACGATCCTTAGATCAGCCCCAGCATTTT. It codes for CASSPRSLDQPQHF. V gene TRBV18 combines with J gene TRBJ1-5; D is unclear. Germline values: CDR1 KGHSH, CDR2 LQKENI. This CDR3 has 14 residues. V shed 1 base and J shed 5 bases, with 9 bases lying between them.

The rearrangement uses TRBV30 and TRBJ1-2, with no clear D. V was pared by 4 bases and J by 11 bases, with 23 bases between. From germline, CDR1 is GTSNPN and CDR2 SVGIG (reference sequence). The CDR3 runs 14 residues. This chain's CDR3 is CAWTPPGVVGWYTF. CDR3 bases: TGTGCCTGGACTCCACCCGGGGTAGTTGGTTGGTACACCTTC.

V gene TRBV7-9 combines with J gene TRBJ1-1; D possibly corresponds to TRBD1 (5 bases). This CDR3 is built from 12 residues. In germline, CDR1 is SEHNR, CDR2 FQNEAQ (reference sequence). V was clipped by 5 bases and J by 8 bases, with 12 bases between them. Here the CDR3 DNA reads TGTGCCAGCAGCCTCAGGGAGGCAGAAGCTTTCTTT. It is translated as CASSLREAEAFF.

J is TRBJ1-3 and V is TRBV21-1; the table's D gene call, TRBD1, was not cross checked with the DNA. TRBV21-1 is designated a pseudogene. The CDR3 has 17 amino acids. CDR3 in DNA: TGTGCCAGCAGCAGAAAGGACAGGGGGGACTCTGGAAACACCATATATTTT. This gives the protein CASSRKDRGDSGNTIYF.

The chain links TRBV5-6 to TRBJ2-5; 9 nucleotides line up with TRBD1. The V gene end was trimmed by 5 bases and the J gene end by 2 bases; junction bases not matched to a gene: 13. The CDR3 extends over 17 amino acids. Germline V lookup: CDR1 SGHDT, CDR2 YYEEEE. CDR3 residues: CASSEQGAGEGQETQYF. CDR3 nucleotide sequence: TGTGCCAGCAGTGAACAGGGGGCAGGGGAGGGACAAGAGACCCAGTACTTC.

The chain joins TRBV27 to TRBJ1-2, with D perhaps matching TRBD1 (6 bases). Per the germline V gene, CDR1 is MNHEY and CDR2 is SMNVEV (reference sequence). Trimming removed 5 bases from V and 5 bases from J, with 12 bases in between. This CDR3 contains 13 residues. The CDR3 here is CASSLGQQYGYTF. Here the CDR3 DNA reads TGTGCCAGCAGTCTCGGACAGCAATATGGCTACACCTTC.

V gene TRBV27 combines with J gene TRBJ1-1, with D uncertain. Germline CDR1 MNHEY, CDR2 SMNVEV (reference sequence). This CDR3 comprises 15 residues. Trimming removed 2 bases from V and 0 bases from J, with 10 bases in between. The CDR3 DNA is TGTGCCAGCAGTTTAACACGGGTTATGAACACTGAAGCTTTCTTT. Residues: CASSLTRVMNTEAFF.

Here the CDR3 reads CAWSSPLSAFF. In DNA form, the CDR3 reads TGTGCCTGGAGTAGCCCCCTCAGCGCGTTCTTC. The rearrangement uses TRBV30 and TRBJ2-1; no reliable D call. V shed 2 bases and J shed 15 bases, with 14 bases lying between them. Per the germline V gene, CDR1 is GTSNPN and CDR2 is SVGIG (reference sequence). The CDR3 runs to 11 residues.

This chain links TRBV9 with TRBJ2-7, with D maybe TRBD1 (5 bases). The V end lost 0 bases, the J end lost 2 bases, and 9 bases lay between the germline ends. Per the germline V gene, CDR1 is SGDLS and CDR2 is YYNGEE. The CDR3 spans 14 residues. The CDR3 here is CASSVEAGTYEQYF. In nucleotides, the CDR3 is TGTGCCAGCAGCGTAGAAGCAGGGACCTACGAGCAGTACTTC.

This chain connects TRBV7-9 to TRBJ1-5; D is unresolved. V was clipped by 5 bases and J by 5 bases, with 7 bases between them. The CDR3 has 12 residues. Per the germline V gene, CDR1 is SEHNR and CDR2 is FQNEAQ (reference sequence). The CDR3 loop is CASSVQDQPQHF. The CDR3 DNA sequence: TGTGCCAGCAGCGTCCAGGATCAGCCCCAGCATTTT.

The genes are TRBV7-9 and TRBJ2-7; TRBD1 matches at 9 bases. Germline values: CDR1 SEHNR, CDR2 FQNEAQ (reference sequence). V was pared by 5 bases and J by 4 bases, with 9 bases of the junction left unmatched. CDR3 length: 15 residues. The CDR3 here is CASSRPGQGFYEQYF. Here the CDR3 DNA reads TGTGCCAGCAGCCGTCCCGGACAGGGGTTTTACGAGCAGTACTTC.

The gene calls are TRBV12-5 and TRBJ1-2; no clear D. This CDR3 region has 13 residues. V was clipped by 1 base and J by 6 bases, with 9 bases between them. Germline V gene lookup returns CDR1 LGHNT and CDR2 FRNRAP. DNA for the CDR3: TGTGCTAGTGGTTTGGCCCAGACTCATGGCTACACCTTC. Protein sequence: CASGLAQTHGYTF.

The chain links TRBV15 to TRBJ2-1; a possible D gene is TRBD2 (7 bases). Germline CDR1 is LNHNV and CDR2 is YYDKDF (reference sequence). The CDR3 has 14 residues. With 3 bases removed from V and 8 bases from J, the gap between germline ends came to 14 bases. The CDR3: CATSRGGAYHEQFF. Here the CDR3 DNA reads TGTGCCACCAGCAGGGGGGGGGCGTATCATGAGCAGTTCTTC.

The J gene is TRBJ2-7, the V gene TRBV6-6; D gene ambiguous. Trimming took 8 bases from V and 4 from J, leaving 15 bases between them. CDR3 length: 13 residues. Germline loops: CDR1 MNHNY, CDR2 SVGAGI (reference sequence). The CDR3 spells CASADFVAYEQYF. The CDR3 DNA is TGTGCCAGCGCCGATTTTGTGGCTTACGAGCAGTACTTC.

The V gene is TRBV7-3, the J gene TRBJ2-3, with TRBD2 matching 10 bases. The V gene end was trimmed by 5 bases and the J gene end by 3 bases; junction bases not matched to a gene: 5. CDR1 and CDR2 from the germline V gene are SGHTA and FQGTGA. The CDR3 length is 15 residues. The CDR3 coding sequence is TGTGCCAGCAGCCTAAATAGCGGGAGGACAGATACGCAGTATTTT. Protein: CASSLNSGRTDTQYF.

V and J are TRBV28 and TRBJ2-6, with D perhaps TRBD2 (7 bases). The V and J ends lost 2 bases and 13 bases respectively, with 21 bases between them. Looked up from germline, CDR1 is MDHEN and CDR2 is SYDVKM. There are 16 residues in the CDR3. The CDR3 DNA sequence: TGTGCCAGCAGTTTAAATCGGGGCGGGGGCCTGTGGGTCCTGACTTTC. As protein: CASSLNRGGGLWVLTF. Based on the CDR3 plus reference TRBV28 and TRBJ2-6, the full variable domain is DVKVTQSSRYLVKRTGEKVFLECVQDMDHENMFWYRQDPGLGLRLIYFSYDVKMKEKGDIPEGYSVSREKKERFSLILESASTNQTSMYLCASSLNRGGGLWVLTFGAGSRLTVL.

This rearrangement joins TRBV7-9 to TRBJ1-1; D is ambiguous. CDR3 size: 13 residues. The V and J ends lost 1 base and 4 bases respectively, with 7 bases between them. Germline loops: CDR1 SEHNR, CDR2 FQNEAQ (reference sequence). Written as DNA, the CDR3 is TGTGCCAGCAGCTTAGAATGGAGCACTGAAGCTTTCTTT. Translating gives CASSLEWSTEAFF. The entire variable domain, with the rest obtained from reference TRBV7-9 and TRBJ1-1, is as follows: DTGVSQNPRHKITKRGQNVTFRCDPISEHNRLYWYRQTLGQGPEFLTYFQNEAQLEKSRLLSDRFSAERPKGSFSTLEIQRTEQGDSAMYLCASSLEWSTEAFFGQGTRLTVV.

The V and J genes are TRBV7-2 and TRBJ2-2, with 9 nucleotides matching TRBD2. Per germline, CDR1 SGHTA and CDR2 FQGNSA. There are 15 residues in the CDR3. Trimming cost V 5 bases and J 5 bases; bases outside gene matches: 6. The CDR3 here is CASSVSGSPTGELFF. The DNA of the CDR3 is TGTGCCAGCAGCGTTAGCGGGAGTCCTACCGGGGAGCTGTTTTTT.

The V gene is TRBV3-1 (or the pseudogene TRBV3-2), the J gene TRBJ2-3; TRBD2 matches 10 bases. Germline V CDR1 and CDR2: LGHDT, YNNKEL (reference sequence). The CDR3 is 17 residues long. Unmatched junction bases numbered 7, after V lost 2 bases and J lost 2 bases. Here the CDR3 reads CASSQQRLAGITDTQYF. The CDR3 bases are TGTGCCAGCAGCCAACAAAGACTAGCGGGTATCACAGATACGCAGTATTTT.